This T cell receptor (beta chain) was recorded in a study of T cell repertoires in cytomegalovirus infection. Germline V gives CDR1 SQVTM, CDR2 ANQGSEA. J lost 2 bases, V lost 5 bases, and 9 bases had no gene match. The CDR3 extends over 15 amino acids. TCRdb redid the calling of the reads with MiXCR, one entry per CDR3 protein. The table lists about 310,000 distinct CDR3 sequences, roughly 25% of them singletons. Concerning this clonotype: The antigen remains undetermined.

The V and J genes are TRBV29-1 and TRBJ2-7, with 10 bases fitting TRBD2. The TCR sequence derives from a human donor in good health (CMV status not recorded). Some clones in this sample may be carry-over from other donors' samples. The sample here was cultured PBMCs, taken from culture after CMV antigen stimulation. CDR3 loop: CSVLQLAGVTYEQYF. The CDR3, as DNA: TGCAGCGTTTTACAGCTAGCGGGAGTTACCTACGAGCAGTACTTC.